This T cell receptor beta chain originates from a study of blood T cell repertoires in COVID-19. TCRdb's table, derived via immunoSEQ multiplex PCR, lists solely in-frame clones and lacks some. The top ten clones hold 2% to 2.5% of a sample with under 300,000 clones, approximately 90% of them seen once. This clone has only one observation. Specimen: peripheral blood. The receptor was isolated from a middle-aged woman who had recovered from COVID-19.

Written as DNA, the CDR3 is TGCGCCAGCAGCCAGGGCTCTGGGGCCAACGTCCTGACTTTC. It yields the protein CASSQGSGANVLTF. The gene calls are TRBV5-1 and TRBJ2-6; possibly TRBD1 for D (5 bases). The CDR3 has 14 residues. The V end lost 4 bases, the J end lost 0 bases, and 5 bases lay between the germline ends. Germline loops: CDR1 SGHRS, CDR2 YFSETQ.